These T cell receptor beta chains were read from a single sample in a study of T cells in Graves' hyperthyroidism and ophthalmopathy. TCRdb used MiXCR to reprocess the multiplex PCR reads, holding one entry per CDR3 protein. The data show some 560,000 distinct CDR3 sequences, about a sixth seen once. What was sequenced was blood. These receptors originate from a woman under 40 with Graves' hyperthyroidism. Both conserved end residues are part of each CDR3. A D gene is named only where the DNA matches it firmly. Clone size is not always given. Where it is, it says once, few, many or a class for expanded clones.

D	V	size	J	CDR3
-	TRBV9	-	TRBJ2-5	CASSVVSGETQYF
-	TRBV30	-	TRBJ2-2	CAWSVTSSGTGELFF
TRBD2	TRBV9	-	TRBJ2-3	CASSVGGGRGTDTQYF
-	TRBV6-1	few	TRBJ2-5	CASIQRQGGQETQYF
-	TRBV30	many	TRBJ1-2	CAWTFVLGENYGYTF
-	TRBV4-3	few	TRBJ1-1	CASSQDLAATEAFF
TRBD1	TRBV6-1	few	TRBJ1-2	CASSSTEMTGTGVRGTF
TRBD2	TRBV6-2/TRBV6-3	-	TRBJ2-3	CASSYSTSGLKGTQYF
TRBD2	TRBV5-6	few	TRBJ2-2	CASSLVLAGVVGELFF
-	TRBV5-1	few	TRBJ1-2	CASSLGMRTDELWGYTF
TRBD1	TRBV6-2/TRBV6-3	many	TRBJ2-1	CASSNRGFDEQFF
TRBD1	TRBV7-2	-	TRBJ2-7	CASSPTGARGSAAYEQYF
-	TRBV24-1	few	TRBJ1-2	CATSDRKGGSGYGYTF
-	TRBV12-3/TRBV12-4	few	TRBJ2-7	CASSPGFVQYF
TRBD2	TRBV10-1	many	TRBJ2-2	CASSESTRTSGGAGELFF
TRBD1	TRBV27	-	TRBJ2-5	CASRNRGDLPETQYF
-	TRBV11-2	many	TRBJ2-1	CASSLSRADNEQFF
-	TRBV7-9	many	TRBJ2-1	CASSRRDLDNEQFF
TRBD1	TRBV2	many	TRBJ1-2	CASRSGQILYGYTF
-	TRBV28	many	TRBJ2-7	CASSGTLISYEQYF
TRBD2	TRBV28	many	TRBJ2-3	CASSHQAGGGPDTQYF
TRBD1	TRBV6-1	many	TRBJ2-1	CASSEKADRAYNEQFF
-	TRBV3-1	many	TRBJ1-1	CASSPFSGNTEAFF
-	TRBV6-2/TRBV6-3	many	TRBJ1-4	CASSRGNEKLFF
-	TRBV14	few	TRBJ1-2	CASSQLRDYGYTF
-	TRBV6-6	many	TRBJ2-1	CASSYSGGKSSYNEQFF
TRBD1	TRBV5-1	many	TRBJ1-1	CASSSPNRQGKNTEAFF
TRBD2	TRBV27	-	TRBJ2-7	CASSLIVAGGAHEQYF
-	TRBV7-6	many	TRBJ1-5	CASSNGPNQPQHF
TRBD2	TRBV14	-	TRBJ2-2	CASSRLGLAGPGELFF
-	TRBV7-9	-	TRBJ2-1	CASSLTEDDGQFF
-	TRBV7-3	many	TRBJ2-2	CASSLVPRLPGELFF
-	TRBV7-3	many	TRBJ2-1	CASSRHGGPNSYNEQFF
-	TRBV3-1	many	TRBJ2-2	CASSQVGGAGELFF
-	TRBV3-1	-	TRBJ2-2	CASSPGLVPTGELFF
TRBD1	TRBV12-3/TRBV12-4	many	TRBJ2-7	CASRRDRAHEQYF
-	TRBV7-2	-	TRBJ2-1	CASSQEITPSSYNEQFF
-	TRBV10-1	-	TRBJ2-7	CASSRQISYEQYF
-	TRBV12-3/TRBV12-4	few	TRBJ1-4	CASSKDISNEKLFF
-	TRBV20-1	-	TRBJ1-5	CSAALLWDQPQHF
-	TRBV10-3	few	TRBJ1-2	CAISSPSERGGYTF
-	TRBV28	many	TRBJ2-7	CASSSYRLSYEQYF
TRBD1	TRBV12-3/TRBV12-4	many	TRBJ2-7	CASSFFGQGGHEQYF
TRBD1	TRBV20-1	many	TRBJ2-1	CSARELWTGGFDNEQFF
-	TRBV3-1	-	TRBJ2-7	CASSQGSGARYEQYF
-	TRBV5-6	many	TRBJ2-3	CASSPLGTSTDTQYF
-	TRBV15	many	TRBJ2-7	CATSRELGGLSYEQYF
-	TRBV7-2	few	TRBJ2-7	CASSLDIPSGPGYEQYF
TRBD1	TRBV7-2	few	-	CASNYGLGTDPYEQFF
-	TRBV7-2	many	TRBJ2-5	CASSLAFTLQETQYF
-	TRBV7-2	few	TRBJ1-6	CASSFDPNSPLHF
-	TRBV15	-	TRBJ2-7	CATSKFQGDEQYF
-	TRBV30	few	TRBJ1-6	CAWSVRGVDSPLHF